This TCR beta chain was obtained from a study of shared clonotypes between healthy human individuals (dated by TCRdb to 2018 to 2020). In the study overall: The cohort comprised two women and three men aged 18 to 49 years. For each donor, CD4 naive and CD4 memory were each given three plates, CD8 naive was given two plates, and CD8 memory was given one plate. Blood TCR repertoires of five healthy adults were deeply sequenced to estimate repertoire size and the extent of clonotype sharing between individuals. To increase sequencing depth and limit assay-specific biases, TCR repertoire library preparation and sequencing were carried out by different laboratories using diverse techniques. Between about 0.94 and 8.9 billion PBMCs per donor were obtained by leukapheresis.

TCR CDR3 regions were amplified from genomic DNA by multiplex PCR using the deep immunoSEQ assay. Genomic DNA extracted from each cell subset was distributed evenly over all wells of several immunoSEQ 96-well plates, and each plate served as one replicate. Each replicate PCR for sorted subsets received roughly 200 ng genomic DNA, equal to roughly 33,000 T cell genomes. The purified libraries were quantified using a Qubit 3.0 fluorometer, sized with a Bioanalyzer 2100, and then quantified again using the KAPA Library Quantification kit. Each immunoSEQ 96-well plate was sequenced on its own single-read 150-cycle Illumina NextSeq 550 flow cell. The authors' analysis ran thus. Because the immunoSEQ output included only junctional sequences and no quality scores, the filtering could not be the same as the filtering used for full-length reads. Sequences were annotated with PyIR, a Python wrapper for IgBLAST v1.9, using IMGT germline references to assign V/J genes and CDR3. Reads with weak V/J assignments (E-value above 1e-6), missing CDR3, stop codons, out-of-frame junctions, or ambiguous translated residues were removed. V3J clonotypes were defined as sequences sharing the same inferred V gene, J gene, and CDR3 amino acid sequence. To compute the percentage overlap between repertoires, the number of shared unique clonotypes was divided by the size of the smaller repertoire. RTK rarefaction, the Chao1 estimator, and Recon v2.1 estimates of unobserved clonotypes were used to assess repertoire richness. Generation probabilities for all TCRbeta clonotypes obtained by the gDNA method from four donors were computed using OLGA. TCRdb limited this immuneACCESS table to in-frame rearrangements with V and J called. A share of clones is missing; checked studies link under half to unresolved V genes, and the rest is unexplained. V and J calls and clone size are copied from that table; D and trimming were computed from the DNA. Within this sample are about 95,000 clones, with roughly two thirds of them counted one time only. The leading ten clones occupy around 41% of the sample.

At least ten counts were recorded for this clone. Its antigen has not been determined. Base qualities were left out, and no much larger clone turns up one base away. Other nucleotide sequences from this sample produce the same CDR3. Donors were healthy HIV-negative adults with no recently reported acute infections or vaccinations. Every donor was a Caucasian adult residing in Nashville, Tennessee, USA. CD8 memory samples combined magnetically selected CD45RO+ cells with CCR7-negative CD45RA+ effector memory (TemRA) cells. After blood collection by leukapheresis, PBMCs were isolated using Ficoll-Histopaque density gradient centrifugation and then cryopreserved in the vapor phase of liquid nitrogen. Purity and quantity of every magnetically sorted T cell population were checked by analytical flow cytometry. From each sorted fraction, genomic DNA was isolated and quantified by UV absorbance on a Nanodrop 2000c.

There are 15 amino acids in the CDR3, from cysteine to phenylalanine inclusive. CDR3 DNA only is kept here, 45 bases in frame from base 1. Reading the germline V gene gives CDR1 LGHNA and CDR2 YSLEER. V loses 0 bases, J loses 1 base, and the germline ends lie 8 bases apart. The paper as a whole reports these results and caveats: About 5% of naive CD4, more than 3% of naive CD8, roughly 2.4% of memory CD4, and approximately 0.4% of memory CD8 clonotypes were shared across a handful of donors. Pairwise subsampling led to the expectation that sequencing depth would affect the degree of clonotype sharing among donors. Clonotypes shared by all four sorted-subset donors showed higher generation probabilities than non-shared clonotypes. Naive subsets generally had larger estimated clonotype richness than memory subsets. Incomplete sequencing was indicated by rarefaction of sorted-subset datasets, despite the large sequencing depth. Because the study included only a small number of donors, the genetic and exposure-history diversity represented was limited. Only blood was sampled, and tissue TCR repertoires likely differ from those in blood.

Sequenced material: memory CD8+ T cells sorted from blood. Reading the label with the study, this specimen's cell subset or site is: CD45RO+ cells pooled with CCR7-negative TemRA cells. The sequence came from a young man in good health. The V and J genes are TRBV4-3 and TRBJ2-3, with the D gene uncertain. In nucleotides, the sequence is TGCGCCAGCAGCCAAGATCCTGGGGGCACAGATACGCAGTATTTT. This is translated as CASSQDPGGTDTQYF.